This T cell receptor (beta chain) was sequenced for a study of OX40 agonist ivuxolimab in advanced cancers. As for the study in general: Hepatocellular carcinoma, melanoma, renal cell or head and neck cancer occurred in dose-escalation patients. Partial responses occurred in Three dose-escalation patients, one with hepatocellular carcinoma and two with cutaneous melanoma.

CDR1 GTSNPN and CDR2 SVGIG come from the germline V gene (reference sequence). The CDR3 spans 13 residues. The V and J ends lost 4 bases and 9 bases respectively, with 16 bases between them. Libraries were prepared by immunoSEQ multiplex PCR; TCRdb keeps only in-frame clonotypes and omits some of them. The sample holds tens of thousands of clones; approximately 88% are singletons and the top ten take 4.1%. This chain links TRBV30 with TRBJ2-1; D remains ambiguous. The specimen comprised CD4+ or CD8+ T cells sorted from blood, sampled in a trial of the OX40 agonist ivuxolimab. The clonotype was recovered from an adult with an advanced solid tumor such as melanoma, head and neck, liver or kidney cancer. The CDR3 region is CAWNELSVGEQFF. The CDR3 coding sequence is TGTGCCTGGAACGAGCTAAGCGTCGGTGAGCAGTTCTTC.